This T cell receptor beta chain was observed in a study of blood T cell repertoires in COVID-19. The table lists this clone with a count of one. Per the authors' pipeline: By means of reference gene primer amplification, nucleated cell counts were estimated. The protocol was immunoSEQ multiplex PCR, while the TCRdb copy is restricted to in-frame clones and leaves out a portion. The V and J calls and clone size come from that table; D and trimming were worked out from the DNA. The profile shows roughly 120,000 clones, roughly 80% of them singletons. The sequencing sample was made of peripheral blood. This clonotype was sampled from a man in his 70s with acute or convalescent COVID-19.

For the CDR3, the DNA is TGTGCCAGCAGCTCAATACAGGGGTACACTGAAGCTTTCTTT. Protein sequence: CASSSIQGYTEAFF. The V call is TRBV28, the J call TRBJ1-1; 7 bases line up with TRBD1. CDR1 is MDHEN, CDR2 SYDVKM, per germline. The trim removed 6 bases at V and 3 bases at J, leaving 7 bases unmatched. CDR3 length: 14 amino acids.